The 10 T cell receptor beta chains reported below all come from one sample, sequenced in a study of shared clonotypes between healthy human individuals. The repertoire was sequenced with immunoSEQ multiplex PCR; TCRdb's copy has only in-frame clones and lacks some. This sample has about 300,000 clones, with around 74% found just once. Sample: memory CD4+ T cells sorted from blood. Subset meaning: CD45RA-negative fraction. All receptors come from a man between 25 and 39 years old in good health.

This chain links TRBV29-1 with TRBJ2-1, with TRBD2 matching over 8 bases. CDR1 is SQVTM and CDR2 is ANQGSEA in the germline V gene. The CDR3 covers 14 residues. The junction had 12 bases not matched to a gene; V was cut back by 0 bases and J by 14 bases. CDR3: CSVEDHRAGDLEFF. The CDR3 DNA reads as TGCAGCGTTGAAGATCATAGAGCGGGAGATCTGGAGTTCTTC.

In regard to this clone: This may stem from a read error, because a much larger clone lies one nucleotide away. This specimen includes other DNA sequences encoding the same CDR3. This chain links TRBV6-5 with TRBJ1-2; 7 bases fit TRBD1. CDR3 length: 14 amino acids. Germline lookup yields CDR1 MNHEY and CDR2 SVGAGI. V was pared by 2 bases and J by 5 bases, with 5 bases of the junction left unmatched. The CDR3 protein is CASSYGGQPYGYTF. The DNA for the CDR3 is TGTGCCAGCAGTTACGGGGGACAGCCATATGGCTACACCTTC.

This clone was found many times. The chain links TRBV9 to TRBJ2-3; 7 nucleotides match TRBD2. Per germline, CDR1 SGDLS and CDR2 YYNGEE. The CDR3 has 17 amino acids. V trimming: 4 bases; J trimming: 2 bases; junction bases outside the gene matches: 13. CDR3 loop: CASSFSGSGPYTDTQYF. CDR3 DNA: TGTGCCAGCAGCTTTAGCGGGTCCGGGCCCTACACAGATACGCAGTATTTT.

The V gene is TRBV7-2, the J gene TRBJ2-2; D perhaps matches TRBD1 (6 bases). Germline lookup yields CDR1 SGHTA and CDR2 FQGNSA. The CDR3 runs to 15 residues. V lost 5 bases to trimming and J lost 5 bases, with 15 bases between them. The CDR3 coding sequence is TGTGCCAGCAGCATAACCGGGACACTTACCGGGGAGCTGTTTTTT. Amino acid sequence: CASSITGTLTGELFF.

V and J are TRBV11-2 and TRBJ2-3, with 9 bases matching TRBD2. CDR1 and CDR2 (germline): SGHAT, FQNNGV. The V segment lost 4 bases and the J segment 6 bases; nucleotides outside the gene matches: 11. There are 16 residues in the CDR3. The CDR3 DNA sequence: TGTGCCAGCAGCTCCCAAACCAGCGGGAGGTCGGATACGCAGTATTTT. It yields the protein CASSSQTSGRSDTQYF.

This clone appeared a few times. This chain connects TRBV5-1 to TRBJ2-7; a weak D match, TRBD2 (5 bases). There are 14 residues in the CDR3. The germline V gene encodes CDR1 SGHRS and CDR2 YFSETQ. V lost 2 bases to trimming and J lost 4 bases, with 13 bases between them. The CDR3 protein is CASSLEGENYEQYF. The DNA of the CDR3 is TGCGCCAGCAGCTTAGAGGGAGAAAATTACGAGCAGTACTTC. Combining the CDR3 with reference TRBV5-1 and TRBJ2-7 gives the whole variable domain KAGVTQTPRYLIKTRGQQVTLSCSPISGHRSVSWYQQTPGQGLQFLFEYFSETQRNKGNFPGRFSGRQFSNSRSEMNVSTLELGDSALYLCASSLEGENYEQYFGPGTRLTVT.

The chain joins TRBV28 to TRBJ2-7, with TRBD2 identical over 8 bases. The CDR3 contains 16 residues. Germline CDR1 reads MDHEN; CDR2 reads SYDVKM. With 6 bases clipped from V and 3 bases from J, the junction kept 13 bases outside the gene matches. The DNA of the CDR3 is TGTGCCAGCAGGCCCACCGGGACTAGTGCCTTCTACGAGCAGTACTTC. Protein product: CASRPTGTSAFYEQYF.

This rearrangement joins TRBV5-6 to TRBJ2-5; 8 bases line up with TRBD2. V dropped 4 bases and J dropped 1; count of bases not matched to a gene: 6. CDR3 length: 15 amino acids. Germline-derived CDR1 and CDR2 are SGHDT and YYEEEE. CDR3: CASSLGLAGQETQYF. The CDR3 region has the DNA TGTGCCAGCAGCCTGGGGCTAGCGGGCCAAGAGACCCAGTACTTC.

The V and J genes are TRBV29-1 and TRBJ2-5; D call uncertain. The V and J ends lost 3 bases and 1 base respectively, with 6 bases between them. The CDR3 loop spans 12 amino acids. The germline V gene has CDR1 SQVTM and CDR2 ANQGSEA. The CDR3 is CSVDSGQETQYF. The DNA of the CDR3 is TGCAGCGTTGATTCAGGCCAAGAGACCCAGTACTTC.

The CDR3 sequence: CASSIRTGTNTEAFF. The CDR3, as DNA: TGTGCCAGCTCGATTCGGACAGGGACGAACACTGAAGCTTTCTTT. The genes are TRBV5-5 and TRBJ1-1, with 8 bases matching TRBD1. The V and J ends lost 7 bases and 1 base, in that order; junction bases with no gene match: 9. This CDR3 comprises 15 residues. Germline-derived CDR1 and CDR2 are SGHKS and YYEKEE (reference sequence).